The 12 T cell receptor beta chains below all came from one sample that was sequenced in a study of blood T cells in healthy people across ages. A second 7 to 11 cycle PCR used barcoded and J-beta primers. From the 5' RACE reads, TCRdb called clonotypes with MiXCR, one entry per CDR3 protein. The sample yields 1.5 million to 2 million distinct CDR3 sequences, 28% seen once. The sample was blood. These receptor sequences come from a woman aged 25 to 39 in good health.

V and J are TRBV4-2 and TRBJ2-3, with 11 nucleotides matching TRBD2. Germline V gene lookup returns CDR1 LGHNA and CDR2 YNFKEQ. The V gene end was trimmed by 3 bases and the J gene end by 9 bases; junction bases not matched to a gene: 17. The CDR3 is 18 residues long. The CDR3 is CASSQGLAGGPAKRTQYF. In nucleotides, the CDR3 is TGTGCCAGCAGCCAGGGGTTAGCGGGGGGGCCAGCTAAGAGGACGCAGTATTTT.

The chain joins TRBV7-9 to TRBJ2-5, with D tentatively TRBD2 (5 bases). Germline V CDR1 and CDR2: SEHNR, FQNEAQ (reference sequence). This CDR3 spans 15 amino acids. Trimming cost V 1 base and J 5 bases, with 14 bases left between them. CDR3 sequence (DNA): TGTGCCAGCAGCTTAGTGGCGACTAACGTTGAGACCCAGTACTTC. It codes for CASSLVATNVETQYF.

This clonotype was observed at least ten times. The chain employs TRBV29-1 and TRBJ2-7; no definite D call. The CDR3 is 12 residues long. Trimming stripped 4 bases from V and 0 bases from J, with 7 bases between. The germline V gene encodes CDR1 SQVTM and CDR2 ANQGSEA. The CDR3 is CSVGAPSYEQYF. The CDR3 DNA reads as TGCAGCGTTGGGGCACCCTCCTACGAGCAGTACTTC.

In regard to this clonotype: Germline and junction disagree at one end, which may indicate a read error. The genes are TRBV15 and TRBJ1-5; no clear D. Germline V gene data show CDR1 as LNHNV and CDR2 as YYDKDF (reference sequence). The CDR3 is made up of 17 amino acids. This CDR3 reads CATSREGRVHSDQPQHF. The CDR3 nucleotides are TGTGCCACCAGCAGAGAGGGGAGAGTTCATAGCGATCAGCCCCAGCATTTT. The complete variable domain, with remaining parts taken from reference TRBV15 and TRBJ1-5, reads DAMVIQNPRYQVTQFGKPVTLSCSQTLNHNVMYWYQQKSSQAPKLLFHYYDKDFNNEADTPDNFQSRRPNTSFCFLDIRSPGLGDTAMYLCATSREGRVHSDQPQHFGDGTRLSIL.

For the CDR3, the DNA is TGTGCCAGCAGTTACGGTCGGGATGCGGTCAGTCAGCCCCAGCATTTT. Protein sequence: CASSYGRDAVSQPQHF. This sequence joins TRBV6-6 and TRBJ1-5; D unresolved. Germline V gene lookup returns CDR1 MNHNY and CDR2 SVGAGI (reference sequence). V lost 2 bases and J lost 6, with 17 bases in between. The CDR3 sequence is 16 residues long.

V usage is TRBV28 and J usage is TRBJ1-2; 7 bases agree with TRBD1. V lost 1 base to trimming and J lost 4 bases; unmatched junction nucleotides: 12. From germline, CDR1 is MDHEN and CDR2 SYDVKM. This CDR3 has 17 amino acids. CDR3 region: CASSLSQGVAAFYGYTF. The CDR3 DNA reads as TGTGCCAGCAGTTTATCTCAGGGGGTAGCGGCTTTCTATGGCTACACCTTC.

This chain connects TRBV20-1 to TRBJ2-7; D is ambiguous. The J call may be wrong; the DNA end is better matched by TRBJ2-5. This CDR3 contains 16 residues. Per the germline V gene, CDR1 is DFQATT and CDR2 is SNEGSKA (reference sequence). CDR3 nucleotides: TGCAGTGCTAGAGCCTACTCGCTAGTCTTGGAGGAGACCCAGTACTTC. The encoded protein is CSARAYSLVLEETQYF.

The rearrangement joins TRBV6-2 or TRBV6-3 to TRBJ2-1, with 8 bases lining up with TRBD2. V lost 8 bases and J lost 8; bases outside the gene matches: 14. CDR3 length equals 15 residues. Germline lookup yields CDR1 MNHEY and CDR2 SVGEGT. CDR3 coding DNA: TGTGCCAGCGCGGGGGTCGGAGCGGGAGCCCATGAGCAGTTCTTC. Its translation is CASAGVGAGAHEQFF.

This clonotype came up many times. The CDR3 loop reads CASSLTVSYNEQFF. In nucleotides, the CDR3 is TGCGCCAGCAGCTTGACTGTATCCTACAATGAGCAGTTCTTC. This chain links TRBV5-1 with TRBJ2-1; no clear D. The CDR3 totals 14 residues. Trimming stripped 1 base from V and 1 base from J, with 6 bases between. CDR1 and CDR2 from the germline V gene are SGHRS and YFSETQ.

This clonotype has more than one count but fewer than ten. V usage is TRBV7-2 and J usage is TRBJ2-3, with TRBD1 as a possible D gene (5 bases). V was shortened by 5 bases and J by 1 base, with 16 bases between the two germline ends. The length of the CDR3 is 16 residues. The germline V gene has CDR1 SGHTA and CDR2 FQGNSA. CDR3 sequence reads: CASSLSRGWGTDTQYF. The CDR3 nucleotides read TGTGCCAGCAGCCTTAGTAGGGGATGGGGCACAGATACGCAGTATTTT.

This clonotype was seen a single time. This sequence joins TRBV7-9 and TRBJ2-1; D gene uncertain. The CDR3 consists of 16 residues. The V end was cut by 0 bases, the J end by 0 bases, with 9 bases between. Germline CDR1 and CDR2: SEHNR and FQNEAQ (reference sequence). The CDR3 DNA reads TGTGCCAGCAGCTTAGCGGTCCGGGTCTCCTACAATGAGCAGTTCTTC. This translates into CASSLAVRVSYNEQFF.

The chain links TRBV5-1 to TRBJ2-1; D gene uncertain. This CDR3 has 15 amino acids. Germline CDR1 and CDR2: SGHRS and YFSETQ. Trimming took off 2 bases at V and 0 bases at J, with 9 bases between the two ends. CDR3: CASSFLANSYNEQFF. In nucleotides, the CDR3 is TGCGCCAGCAGCTTCTTAGCTAACTCCTACAATGAGCAGTTCTTC.